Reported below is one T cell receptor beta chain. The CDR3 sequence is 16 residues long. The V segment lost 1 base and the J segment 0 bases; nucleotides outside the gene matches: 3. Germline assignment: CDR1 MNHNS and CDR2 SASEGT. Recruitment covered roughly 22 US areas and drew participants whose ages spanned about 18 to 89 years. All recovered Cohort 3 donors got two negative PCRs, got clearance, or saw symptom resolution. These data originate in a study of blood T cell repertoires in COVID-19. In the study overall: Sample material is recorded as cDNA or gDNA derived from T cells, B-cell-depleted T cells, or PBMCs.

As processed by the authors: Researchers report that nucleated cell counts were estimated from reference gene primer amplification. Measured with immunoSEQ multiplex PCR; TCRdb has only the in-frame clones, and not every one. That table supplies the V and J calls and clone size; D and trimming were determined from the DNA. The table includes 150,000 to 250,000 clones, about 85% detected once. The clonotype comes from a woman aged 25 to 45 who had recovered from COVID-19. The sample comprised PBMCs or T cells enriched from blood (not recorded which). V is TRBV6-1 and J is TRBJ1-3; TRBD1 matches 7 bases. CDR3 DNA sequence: TGTGCCAGCAGTGAAGAGGCAGGGGGCTCTGGAAACACCATATATTTT. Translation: CASSEEAGGSGNTIYF.